These 32 T cell receptor beta chains came from one sample sequenced in a study of T cell responses to AZD1222 COVID-19 vaccine. The protocol was immunoSEQ multiplex PCR, while the TCRdb copy is restricted to in-frame clones and leaves out a portion. The sample shows about 130,000 clones, roughly 91% of them seen only once. The sequencing here drew on peripheral blood, taken on day 0 of AZD1222 vaccination. The receptor set was obtained from an adult in good health.

In its sample, this clone was seen once. This chain connects TRBV29-1 to TRBJ2-1; 7 bases align to TRBD2. The CDR3 has 16 residues. CDR1 SQVTM and CDR2 ANQGSEA come from the germline V gene. V lost 7 bases, J lost 3 bases, and 15 bases stayed unmatched. The CDR3 nucleotides are TGCAGCGGACAAACCGGGACTATCGCCCTCTACAATGAGCAGTTCTTC. It codes for CSGQTGTIALYNEQFF.

This clone came up a few times. The chain's CDR3 is CASSDPRDRGDEQFF. CDR3 sequence (DNA): TGTGCCAGCAGCGATCCCCGGGACAGAGGGGATGAGCAGTTCTTC. The chain has TRBV5-5 and TRBJ2-1; 7 nucleotides align to TRBD1. The CDR3 length is 15 residues. Germline values: CDR1 SGHKS, CDR2 YYEKEE (reference sequence). The J segment lost 8 bases and the V segment lost 4 bases, leaving 12 bases of the junction unmatched. The full variable domain, its missing parts supplied by reference TRBV5-5 and TRBJ2-1, is DAGVTQSPTHLIKTRGQQVTLRCSPISGHKSVSWYQQVLGQGPQFIFQYYEKEERGRGNFPDRFSARQFPNYSSELNVNALLLGDSALYLCASSDPRDRGDEQFFGPGTRLTVL.

The rearrangement joins TRBV4-1 to TRBJ2-2, with 13 bases identical to TRBD2. This CDR3 has 16 amino acids. The ends lost 4 bases at V and 6 bases at J; junction bases unmatched: 5. Germline CDR1 MGHRA, CDR2 YSYEKL. CDR3 nucleotides: TGCGCCAGCAGCCCAGGACTAGCGGGAGTGGCCGGGGAGCTGTTTTTT. Translated, it gives CASSPGLAGVAGELFF.

This chain uses TRBV14 with TRBJ2-7; 15 bases align to TRBD2. CDR1 is SGHDN, CDR2 FVKESK, per germline. The trim removed 3 bases at V and 0 bases at J, leaving 3 bases unmatched. The CDR3 runs to 17 residues. The CDR3 protein is CASSHGLAGGFSYEQYF. For the CDR3, the DNA is TGTGCCAGCAGCCACGGACTAGCGGGAGGGTTCTCCTACGAGCAGTACTTC.

V usage is TRBV25-1 and J usage is TRBJ1-6; D is unclear. With 4 bases removed from V and 4 bases from J, the gap between germline ends came to 8 bases. The germline V gene encodes CDR1 MGHDK and CDR2 SYGVNS. The CDR3 extends over 14 amino acids. CDR3 residues: CASSATVYNSPLHF. The DNA of the CDR3 is TGTGCCAGCAGTGCAACAGTTTATAATTCACCCCTCCACTTT.

V is TRBV11-1 and J is TRBJ2-5; no firm D call. The CDR3 runs 16 residues. The V and J ends lost 3 bases and 1 base respectively, with 15 bases between them. Per germline, CDR1 SGHAT and CDR2 FQDESV (reference sequence). The CDR3 sequence is CASSLVRGLGQETQYF. As DNA, the CDR3 is TGTGCCAGCAGCTTGGTTCGTGGGCTAGGCCAAGAGACCCAGTACTTC.

The rearrangement links TRBV9 to TRBJ2-2, with D possibly being TRBD2 (5 bases). Germline V gene data show CDR1 as SGDLS and CDR2 as YYNGEE. The CDR3 totals 14 residues. The V and J ends lost 6 bases and 6 bases respectively, with 15 bases between them. For the CDR3, the DNA is TGTGCCAGCAATTTGGGAGTATCGTCCGGGGAGCTGTTTTTT. Amino acids: CASNLGVSSGELFF.

The rearrangement links TRBV6-5 to TRBJ2-3; 9 bases line up with TRBD2. CDR1 MNHEY and CDR2 SVGAGI come from the germline V gene. The CDR3 is made up of 15 amino acids. Trimming cost V 0 bases and J 8 bases; bases outside gene matches: 6. CDR3 DNA: TGTGCCAGCAGTTACTCAACCCCACTAGCGGGTACGCAGTATTTT. Residues: CASSYSTPLAGTQYF.

The chain combines TRBV6-5 with TRBJ2-7, with D tentatively TRBD1 or TRBD2 (5 bases each). The CDR3 is made up of 13 amino acids. V shed 3 bases and J shed 6 bases, with 12 bases lying between them. Germline V gene lookup returns CDR1 MNHEY and CDR2 SVGAGI. The CDR3 nucleotides are TGTGCCAGCAGTTATAGGGGCGGGTCCGAGCAGTACTTC. As protein: CASSYRGGSEQYF.

V is TRBV5-1 and J is TRBJ1-6; 7 bases are shared with TRBD1. V gave up 4 bases and J gave up 7 bases; unmatched junction bases: 8. The germline CDR1 and CDR2 sequences are SGHRS and YFSETQ. This CDR3 comprises 15 residues. CDR3 protein: CASSRDGTANSPLHF. The CDR3 DNA sequence: TGCGCCAGCAGCCGGGACGGGACAGCGAATTCACCCCTCCACTTT.

This clone appeared a single time. The chain combines TRBV7-3 with TRBJ1-1, with a weak D call TRBD1 (5 bases). There are 13 residues in the CDR3. V was clipped by 5 bases and J by 5 bases, with 12 bases between them. Germline V gene sequence: CDR1 SGHTA, CDR2 FQGTGA. CDR3 residues: CASSPQWGTEAFF. CDR3 bases: TGTGCCAGCAGCCCTCAATGGGGGACTGAAGCTTTCTTT.

The V gene is TRBV5-1, the J gene TRBJ1-6; D may be TRBD1 (5 bases). Germline V gene lookup returns CDR1 SGHRS and CDR2 YFSETQ. This CDR3 spans 14 amino acids. Trimming left V 4 bases short and J 5 bases short, with 10 bases between. The DNA for the CDR3 is TGCGCCAGCAGCCGACAGCCTGATAATTCACCCCTCCACTTT. It yields the protein CASSRQPDNSPLHF.

The chain uses TRBV21-1 and TRBJ2-6; the D call in the table, TRBD1, was not verified against the DNA. TRBV21-1 is a known pseudogene. The CDR3 extends over 16 amino acids. The CDR3: CASSGQAFSGANVLTF. The CDR3, as DNA: TGTGCCAGCAGCGGACAGGCGTTCTCTGGGGCCAACGTCCTGACTTTC.

This chain uses TRBV11-3 with TRBJ2-1; D remains ambiguous. This CDR3 spans 14 amino acids. The germline gives CDR1 SGHNT, CDR2 YENEEA. With 5 bases removed from V and 4 bases from J, the gap between germline ends came to 12 bases. The CDR3 loop is CASSAGPAYNEQFF. CDR3 DNA sequence: TGTGCCAGCAGCGCTGGACCGGCATACAATGAGCAGTTCTTC.

The chain is built from TRBV11-2 and TRBJ2-7; D remains ambiguous. The CDR3 runs 13 residues. CDR1 and CDR2 from the germline V gene are SGHAT and FQNNGV. V shed 1 base and J shed 4 bases, with 8 bases lying between them. CDR3 sequence: CASSLGQSYEQYF. In nucleotides, the CDR3 is TGTGCCAGCAGCTTAGGGCAGAGTTACGAGCAGTACTTC.

The chain is built from TRBV28 and TRBJ1-1; D not resolved. Trimming took 6 bases from V and 0 from J, leaving 5 bases between them. CDR1 is MDHEN, CDR2 SYDVKM, per germline. The CDR3 sequence is 12 residues long. CDR3 amino acids: CASRQLNTEAFF. The CDR3 coding sequence is TGTGCCAGCAGACAGCTGAACACTGAAGCTTTCTTT.

The J gene is TRBJ1-1, the V gene TRBV3-1 (or the pseudogene TRBV3-2); a weak D match, TRBD1 (5 bases). Trimming cost V 4 bases and J 3 bases, with 15 bases left between them. The CDR3 consists of 15 residues. Germline values: CDR1 LGHDT, CDR2 YNNKEL (reference sequence). CDR3 amino acids: CASSLSQRGDTEAFF. CDR3 nucleotides: TGTGCCAGCAGCCTCTCCCAACGGGGGGACACTGAAGCTTTCTTT.

This clone was found once. The chain combines TRBV25-1 with TRBJ2-7, with TRBD1 matching over 9 bases. Germline assignment: CDR1 MGHDK and CDR2 SYGVNS. There are 15 residues in the CDR3. V lost 4 bases, J lost 4 bases, and 8 bases stayed unmatched. This CDR3 is CASSGPGQGLYEQYF. Here the CDR3 DNA reads TGTGCCAGCAGTGGCCCGGGACAGGGTCTTTACGAGCAGTACTTC.

This sequence joins TRBV18 and TRBJ1-1, with D maybe TRBD1 (5 bases). From germline, CDR1 is KGHSH and CDR2 LQKENI. The CDR3 runs 17 residues. V lost 3 bases and J 0 bases, leaving 17 bases between the germline ends. The CDR3 DNA reads as TGTGCCAGCTCACCGCTCGTAATACAGGTGATGAACACTGAAGCTTTCTTT. Protein sequence: CASSPLVIQVMNTEAFF.

The chain uses TRBV6-5 and TRBJ1-4, with 11 bases fitting TRBD1. This CDR3 has 11 amino acids. Germline trimming cut 8 bases from V and 11 bases from J; bases unmatched to any gene: 1. Germline V gene lookup returns CDR1 MNHEY and CDR2 SVGAGI. The DNA of the CDR3 is TGTGCCAGCGGACAGGGGGCCAAACTGTTTTTT. This translates into CASGQGAKLFF.

Only one count was recorded for this clone. This chain joins TRBV2 and TRBJ1-2, with 8 bases fitting TRBD1. The CDR3 runs 15 residues. The ends lost 3 bases at V and 8 bases at J; junction bases unmatched: 11. Looked up from germline, CDR1 is SNHLY and CDR2 is FYNNEI. CDR3 in DNA: TGTGCCAGCAGTGACTTCCAGGGGGCGCGGGCGGGCTACACCTTC. Translation: CASSDFQGARAGYTF.

This rearrangement joins TRBV14 to TRBJ2-5, with a tentative D call TRBD2 (5 bases). The CDR3 spans 16 residues. Germline V CDR1 and CDR2: SGHDN, FVKESK. V lost 4 bases and J 5 bases, leaving 20 bases between the germline ends. The CDR3 is CASSRQPGPRRETQYF. Written as DNA, the CDR3 is TGTGCCAGCAGCCGACAACCGGGTCCTCGGAGGGAGACCCAGTACTTC.

The chain carries TRBV6-5 and TRBJ2-5, with D tentatively TRBD2 (5 bases). The germline V and J ends were trimmed by 4 bases and 3 bases, with 9 bases remaining between them. The germline V gene encodes CDR1 MNHEY and CDR2 SVGAGI. The CDR3 extends over 13 amino acids. The CDR3, as DNA: TGTGCCAGCAGTTGGACTGGGAAAGAGACCCAGTACTTC. Translation: CASSWTGKETQYF.

The chain couples TRBV19 to TRBJ2-3, with TRBD2 identical over 13 bases. The V and J ends lost 4 bases and 5 bases, in that order; junction bases with no gene match: 6. The CDR3 has 16 residues. In germline, CDR1 is LNHDA, CDR2 SQIVND (reference sequence). CDR3 amino acids: CASSRLAGGVVDTQYF. CDR3 nucleotide sequence: TGTGCCAGTAGTAGACTAGCGGGAGGCGTGGTAGATACGCAGTATTTT.

V is TRBV7-2 and J is TRBJ2-3; D is unresolved. CDR3 length: 17 residues. Trimming took off 3 bases at V and 0 bases at J, with 16 bases between the two ends. Germline CDR1 and CDR2: SGHTA and FQGNSA. Here the CDR3 DNA reads TGTGCCAGCAGCTTCGCCCCAGTGCGAACTAGCACAGATACGCAGTATTTT. Translating gives CASSFAPVRTSTDTQYF. The variable domain in full, completed from reference TRBV7-2 and TRBJ2-3, reads GAGVSQSPSNKVTEKGKDVELRCDPISGHTALYWYRQSLGQGLEFLIYFQGNSAPDKSGLPSDRFSAERTGGSVSTLTIQRTQQEDSAVYLCASSFAPVRTSTDTQYFGPGTRLTVL.

This chain uses TRBV24-1 with TRBJ2-1; 7 nucleotides align to TRBD2. The CDR3 runs to 18 residues. Per germline, CDR1 KGHDR and CDR2 SFDVKD. The ends lost 8 bases at V and 2 bases at J; junction bases unmatched: 17. CDR3 sequence: CATTFSSIGTTAYNEQFF. For the CDR3, the DNA is TGTGCCACCACCTTCAGTTCCATTGGGACTACCGCCTACAATGAGCAGTTCTTC.

CDR3: CASSPSAGSAEAFF. In DNA, the CDR3 is TGTGCCAGCTCACCCTCGGCAGGGTCGGCTGAAGCTTTCTTT. This sequence joins TRBV18 and TRBJ1-1, with D possibly matching TRBD1 (5 bases). The V and J ends lost 3 bases and 6 bases respectively, with 14 bases between them. Germline CDR1 KGHSH, CDR2 LQKENI. The CDR3 consists of 14 residues.

This chain uses TRBV30 with TRBJ1-6; 7 nucleotides line up with TRBD1. Trimming at V came to 2 bases and at J to 4 bases, leaving 5 bases not matched to a gene. There are 15 residues in the CDR3. The V gene's germline CDR1 is GTSNPN and CDR2 SVGIG (reference sequence). In DNA form, the CDR3 reads TGTGCCTGGAGTAACAAGACAGGGTATAATTCACCCCTCCACTTT. Encoded protein: CAWSNKTGYNSPLHF.

The rearrangement links TRBV18 to TRBJ2-2; 7 nucleotides align to TRBD1. Trimming cost V 6 bases and J 0 bases; bases outside gene matches: 4. CDR1 KGHSH and CDR2 LQKENI come from the germline V gene. This CDR3 contains 15 residues. For the CDR3, the DNA is TGTGCCAGCTCTCCCGGGACAGCGAACACCGGGGAGCTGTTTTTT. This encodes CASSPGTANTGELFF.

The chain is built from TRBV19 and TRBJ1-5; the match to TRBD1 covers 7 bases. With 6 bases clipped from V and 7 bases from J, the junction kept 12 bases outside the gene matches. CDR1 is LNHDA and CDR2 is SQIVND in the germline V gene (reference sequence). This CDR3 is 15 amino acids long. CDR3 nucleotide sequence: TGTGCCAGTAGACTGCGCACAGGGGCAGGCCAGCCCCAGCATTTT. It codes for CASRLRTGAGQPQHF.

J is TRBJ1-2 and V is TRBV5-4; perhaps TRBD1 as D (5 bases). Trimming cost V 4 bases and J 5 bases, with 15 bases left between them. The CDR3 extends over 14 amino acids. Germline V gives CDR1 SGHNT, CDR2 YYREEE (reference sequence). DNA for the CDR3: TGTGCCAGCAGCCCCCTATATAGGGGTTATGGCTACACCTTC. Protein product: CASSPLYRGYGYTF.

V is TRBV2 and J is TRBJ1-1; D ambiguous. V shed 8 bases and J shed 9 bases, with 13 bases lying between them. CDR1 and CDR2 (germline): SNHLY, FYNNEI. There are 11 residues in the CDR3. The chain's CDR3 is CASDLRNKAFF. The DNA of the CDR3 is TGTGCCAGCGACCTACGGAACAAAGCTTTCTTT.